The source of this T cell receptor (beta chain) is a study of blood T cell repertoires in COVID-19. Turning to the study itself: Sites across the United States, Italy and Spain contributed samples from acute and convalescent COVID-19.

The data were produced by immunoSEQ multiplex PCR, yet TCRdb's version contains in-frame clones alone and is incomplete. The sample has about 270,000 clones, roughly 90% seen once. Germline assignment: CDR1 MNHNY and CDR2 SVGAGI (reference sequence). V shed 2 bases and J shed 0 bases, with 9 bases lying between them. The CDR3 consists of 15 residues. Sequenced sample: PBMCs or T cells enriched from blood (not recorded which). This chain links TRBV6-6 with TRBJ2-3, with D tentatively TRBD1 (6 bases). The sequence was obtained from a woman aged 35 to 49 with acute COVID-19. The CDR3 region has the DNA TGTGCCAGCAGTTACCAGGGGCCTAGCACAGATACGCAGTATTTT. Protein sequence: CASSYQGPSTDTQYF.